This T cell receptor (beta chain) was identified in a study of siplizumab effects on memory and regulatory T cells. The study's findings and limits: Where siplizumab was present, mappable alloreactive CD4+ clones averaged around 70% Treg-derived, compared with roughly 26% in controls. Memory cells seemed less diverse than naive T cells, which seemed major alloresponse contributors.

Measured with immunoSEQ multiplex PCR; TCRdb has only the in-frame clones, and not every one. The table shows about 120,000 clones, with about 94% occurring only once. In regard to this clone: What it binds is not known.

The length of the CDR3 is 15 residues. The germline CDR1 and CDR2 sequences are GTSNPN and SVGIG (reference sequence). With 0 bases removed from V and 1 base from J, the gap between germline ends came to 12 bases. Sequenced material: non-Treg CD4+ T cells sorted from blood. V and J are TRBV30 and TRBJ1-1; D is uncertain. The sequence came from a human donor in good health. Here the CDR3 DNA reads TGTGCCTGGAGTGTACAGCCGGGCAAGAACACTGAAGCTTTCTTT. Its protein product is CAWSVQPGKNTEAFF.